This T cell receptor (beta chain) was identified during a study of CD8 T cells in ankylosing spondylitis. TCRdb re-analysed the 5' RACE reads in MiXCR, keeping a single row per CDR3 protein. The repertoire has 670,000 or so distinct CDR3 sequences, roughly 19% of them found once; the top ten carry around 19%. Broader study findings: Seemingly characteristic of ankylosing spondylitis blood was a TCR beta motif consisting of under ten highly homologous variants. Disease-linked clones displayed a CD8+ phenotype and appeared relatively rarely in peripheral blood.

A few counts support this clonotype. The antigen is unknown. The CDR3 is made up of 16 amino acids. Germline loops: CDR1 GTSNPN, CDR2 SVGIG (reference sequence). J lost 3 bases, V lost 3 bases, and 10 bases had no gene match. The specimen sequenced was blood, either unsorted or a sorted T cell fraction (not recorded which). This TCR came from a male donor with ankylosing spondylitis. This chain links TRBV30 with TRBJ2-1; 8 positions match TRBD2. CDR3 in DNA: TGTGCCTGGAGCCCCCAGCGGGGGAAGTTCTACAATGAGCAGTTCTTC. Protein product: CAWSPQRGKFYNEQFF.